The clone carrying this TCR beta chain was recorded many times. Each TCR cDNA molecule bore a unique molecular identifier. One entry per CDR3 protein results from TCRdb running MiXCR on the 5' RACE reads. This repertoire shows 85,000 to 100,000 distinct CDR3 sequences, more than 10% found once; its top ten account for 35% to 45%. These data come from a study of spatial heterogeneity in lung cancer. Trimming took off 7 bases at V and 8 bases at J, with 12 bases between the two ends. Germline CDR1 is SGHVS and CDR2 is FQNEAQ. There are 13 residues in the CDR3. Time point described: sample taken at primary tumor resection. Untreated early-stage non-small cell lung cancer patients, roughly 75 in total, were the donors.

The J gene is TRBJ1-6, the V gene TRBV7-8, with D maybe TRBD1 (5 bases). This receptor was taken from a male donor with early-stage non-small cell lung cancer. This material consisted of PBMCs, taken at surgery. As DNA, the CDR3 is TGTGCCAGCACCGGGGGGGAGTATTCACCCCTCCACTTT. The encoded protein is CASTGGEYSPLHF.